A selection of T cell receptor beta chains follows, all from one sample in a study of CD8 T cells in ankylosing spondylitis. One entry per CDR3 protein, called by TCRdb with MiXCR from the 5' RACE reads. The sample contains 500,000 or so distinct CDR3 sequences, roughly 5.3% of which appear only once. Sequencing was carried out using blood, either unsorted or a sorted T cell fraction (not recorded which). The receptor set was obtained from a male donor with ankylosing spondylitis. Each CDR3 is given with its conserved first and last residue. Fields, in order: CDR3 protein, V gene, J gene.

CDR3: CASSLSRGLQFF
V: TRBV4-1
J: TRBJ2-1

CDR3: CASSLVAGGPDTQYF
V: TRBV7-2
J: TRBJ2-3

CDR3: CASSPTGNVGRNIQYF
V: TRBV6-1
J: TRBJ2-4

CDR3: CAISESTRSAYPHEQYF
V: TRBV10-3
J: TRBJ2-7

CDR3: CASSQTGGEQFF
V: TRBV4-2
J: TRBJ2-1

CDR3: CASSVSTGSTDTQYF
V: TRBV9
J: TRBJ2-3

CDR3: CASSLPIAGGETQYF
V: TRBV7-9
J: TRBJ2-5

CDR3: CSASHTGNGGYTF
V: TRBV20-1
J: TRBJ1-2

CDR3: CSAPDSRTTNEKLFF
V: TRBV20-1
J: TRBJ1-4

CDR3: CASSLRPGLNYGYTF
V: TRBV3-1
J: TRBJ1-2

CDR3: CASSYSFGETNYGYTF
V: TRBV6-5
J: TRBJ1-2

CDR3: CASRPGLAGTDTQYF
V: TRBV3-1
J: TRBJ2-3

CDR3: CASRGAGEETQYF
V: TRBV2
J: TRBJ2-5

CDR3: CASSQAEWGAGYTF
V: TRBV4-3
J: TRBJ1-2

CDR3: CASSQTRVGKLFF
V: TRBV5-8
J: TRBJ1-4

CDR3: CASSFPTANTEAFF
V: TRBV28
J: TRBJ1-1

CDR3: CASSPWTYGYTF
V: TRBV7-2
J: TRBJ1-2

CDR3: CSSLSTDTQYF
V: TRBV29-1
J: TRBJ2-3

CDR3: CASSPRGVTRGQETQYF
V: TRBV6-2/TRBV6-3
J: TRBJ2-5

CDR3: CSVAGTGGAGIQYF
V: TRBV29-1
J: TRBJ2-4

CDR3: CSARDWMNTEAFF
V: TRBV20-1
J: TRBJ1-1

CDR3: CASSLAGHYTGELFF
V: TRBV5-6
J: TRBJ2-2

CDR3: CASSLARLAPYNEQFF
V: TRBV5-6
J: TRBJ2-1

CDR3: CASTPRALNTEAFF
V: TRBV12-3/TRBV12-4
J: TRBJ1-1

CDR3: CASTLQQGAEEGYTF
V: TRBV7-9
J: TRBJ1-2

CDR3: CSAKDPNEQYF
V: TRBV20-1
J: TRBJ2-7

CDR3: CSARDSTGGSYNEQFF
V: TRBV20-1
J: TRBJ2-1

CDR3: CASSLGRGNLYNEQFF
V: TRBV7-2
J: TRBJ2-1

CDR3: CASSRYAWGESSYEQYF
V: TRBV7-9
J: TRBJ2-7